This T cell receptor beta chain was sequenced in a study of T cell changes during pregnancy in multiple sclerosis. The germline V and J ends were trimmed by 11 bases and 3 bases, with 22 bases remaining between them. The CDR3 spans 15 residues. From germline, CDR1 is MNHNS and CDR2 SASEGT. Assay: immunoSEQ multiplex PCR; the TCRdb copy retains only in-frame clones and omits some. Seen here are tens of thousands of clones, roughly 90% observed once, and the top ten hold 2.5% to 3.5%. The clonotype was recovered from a female donor in good health, enrolled as a control in a pregnancy study. The material sequenced was peripheral blood, taken in the first trimester of pregnancy. The V call is TRBV6-1, the J call TRBJ1-1; D perhaps matches TRBD1 (5 bases). CDR3 in DNA: TGTGCCTCCCATCAAGGAGGGGAGCCTTACACTGAAGCTTTCTTT. This sequence encodes CASHQGGEPYTEAFF.